The clone carrying this T cell receptor (beta chain) was counted a few times. Produced via immunoSEQ multiplex PCR; TCRdb's table is partial and in-frame only. The data show around 190,000 clones, more than 90% seen once. These data come from a study of control samples from healthy donors and cancer patients. The trim removed 4 bases at V and 8 bases at J, leaving 12 bases unmatched. Germline CDR1 and CDR2: SGHNT and YYREEE (reference sequence). The CDR3 contains 16 residues. This sequence was found in a man aged 30 to 45 in good health. The sample was blood. The chain recombines TRBV5-4 with TRBJ1-2, with TRBD1 matching over 12 bases. The CDR3 loop is CASSPNPGQGARGYTF. The CDR3 region has the DNA TGTGCCAGCAGCCCTAACCCGGGACAGGGGGCCCGCGGCTACACCTTC.